A single sample gave rise to the 8 T cell receptor beta chains below, sequenced in a study of OX40 agonist ivuxolimab in advanced cancers. Preparation of the library involved the immunoSEQ multiplex PCR assay. TCRdb carries this immuneACCESS record with in-frame sequences only. Its versions omit some clonotypes, under half of them owing to an unresolved V gene in the studies checked, with the rest unexplained. The sample has tens of thousands of clones on record, around 80% of them singletons. Under 2% of the sample is taken by the ten largest. Here the sequenced sample was CD4+ or CD8+ T cells sorted from blood, taken in a trial of the OX40 agonist ivuxolimab. The receptors derive from an adult with an advanced solid tumor such as melanoma, head and neck, liver or kidney cancer.

The chain is built from TRBV5-5 and TRBJ2-7, with a weak D call TRBD1 (7 bases). Trimming removed 4 bases at V and 0 bases at J, with 23 bases between. CDR1 and CDR2 (germline): SGHKS, YYEKEE (reference sequence). The length of the CDR3 is 18 residues. The CDR3 DNA reads as TGTGCCAGCAGCCCTCGGCGGGACAGCTCACCCAACTCCTACGAGCAGTACTTC. This translates into CASSPRRDSSPNSYEQYF.

This clone was recorded a few times. The V call is TRBV19, the J call TRBJ2-7, with D uncertain. From germline, CDR1 is LNHDA and CDR2 SQIVND (reference sequence). The CDR3 runs 13 residues. CDR3 residues: CSSSTRHRSEQYF. CDR3 DNA sequence: TGTTCCTCGTCGACGAGGCACCGGTCGGAGCAGTACTTC.

This clone is a singleton in its sample. V is TRBV4-1 and J is TRBJ2-4, with D unclear. Trimming left V 2 bases short and J 2 bases short, with 7 bases between. Germline lookup yields CDR1 MGHRA and CDR2 YSYEKL. This CDR3 has 14 residues. The CDR3 bases are TGCGCCAGCAGCCAACCTGGGACCAAAAACATTCAGTACTTC. This codes for CASSQPGTKNIQYF.

The genes are TRBV5-6 and TRBJ1-4; the D is unclear. This CDR3 has 15 residues. Per the germline V gene, CDR1 is SGHDT and CDR2 is YYEEEE. Trimming removed 3 bases at V and 6 bases at J, with 15 bases between. Written as DNA, the CDR3 is TGTGCCAGCAGCTCCGGTTTGCAGAGAGATGAAAAACTGTTTTTT. It yields the protein CASSSGLQRDEKLFF.

CDR3 amino acids: CASSQTWGVNTGELFF. CDR3 nucleotide sequence: TGTGCCAGTAGCCAAACGTGGGGCGTGAACACCGGGGAGCTGTTTTTT. The V and J genes are TRBV19 and TRBJ2-2; TRBD1 is a possible D gene (5 bases). V was cut by 6 bases and J by 1 base, with 15 bases left in between. This CDR3 region has 16 residues. Germline V gives CDR1 LNHDA, CDR2 SQIVND (reference sequence).

The rearrangement uses TRBV28 and TRBJ1-6, with 7 bases aligning to TRBD1. V shed 6 bases, J shed 7 bases, and the junction held 6 bases outside the gene matches. Germline CDR1 is MDHEN and CDR2 is SYDVKM. The CDR3 spans 14 residues. CDR3 sequence: CASRAGTANSPLHF. The CDR3 DNA is TGTGCCAGCAGGGCCGGGACAGCCAATTCACCCCTCCACTTT.

The chain uses TRBV19 and TRBJ1-2; possible D gene TRBD1, 5 bases. CDR1 is LNHDA, CDR2 SQIVND, per germline (reference sequence). This CDR3 spans 14 amino acids. With 5 bases removed from V and 5 bases from J, the gap between germline ends came to 15 bases. CDR3 loop: CASSFRGPSYGYTF. In DNA, the CDR3 is TGTGCCAGTAGTTTCCGGGGCCCAAGTTATGGCTACACCTTC.

J is TRBJ1-4 and V is TRBV7-6; 7 nucleotides line up with TRBD1. Germline V CDR1 and CDR2: SGHVS, FNYEAQ. The CDR3 is made up of 14 amino acids. V dropped 5 bases and J dropped 3; count of bases not matched to a gene: 3. Here the CDR3 reads CASSMGQPNEKLFF. The CDR3 nucleotides are TGTGCCAGCAGCATGGGACAGCCTAATGAAAAACTGTTTTTT.